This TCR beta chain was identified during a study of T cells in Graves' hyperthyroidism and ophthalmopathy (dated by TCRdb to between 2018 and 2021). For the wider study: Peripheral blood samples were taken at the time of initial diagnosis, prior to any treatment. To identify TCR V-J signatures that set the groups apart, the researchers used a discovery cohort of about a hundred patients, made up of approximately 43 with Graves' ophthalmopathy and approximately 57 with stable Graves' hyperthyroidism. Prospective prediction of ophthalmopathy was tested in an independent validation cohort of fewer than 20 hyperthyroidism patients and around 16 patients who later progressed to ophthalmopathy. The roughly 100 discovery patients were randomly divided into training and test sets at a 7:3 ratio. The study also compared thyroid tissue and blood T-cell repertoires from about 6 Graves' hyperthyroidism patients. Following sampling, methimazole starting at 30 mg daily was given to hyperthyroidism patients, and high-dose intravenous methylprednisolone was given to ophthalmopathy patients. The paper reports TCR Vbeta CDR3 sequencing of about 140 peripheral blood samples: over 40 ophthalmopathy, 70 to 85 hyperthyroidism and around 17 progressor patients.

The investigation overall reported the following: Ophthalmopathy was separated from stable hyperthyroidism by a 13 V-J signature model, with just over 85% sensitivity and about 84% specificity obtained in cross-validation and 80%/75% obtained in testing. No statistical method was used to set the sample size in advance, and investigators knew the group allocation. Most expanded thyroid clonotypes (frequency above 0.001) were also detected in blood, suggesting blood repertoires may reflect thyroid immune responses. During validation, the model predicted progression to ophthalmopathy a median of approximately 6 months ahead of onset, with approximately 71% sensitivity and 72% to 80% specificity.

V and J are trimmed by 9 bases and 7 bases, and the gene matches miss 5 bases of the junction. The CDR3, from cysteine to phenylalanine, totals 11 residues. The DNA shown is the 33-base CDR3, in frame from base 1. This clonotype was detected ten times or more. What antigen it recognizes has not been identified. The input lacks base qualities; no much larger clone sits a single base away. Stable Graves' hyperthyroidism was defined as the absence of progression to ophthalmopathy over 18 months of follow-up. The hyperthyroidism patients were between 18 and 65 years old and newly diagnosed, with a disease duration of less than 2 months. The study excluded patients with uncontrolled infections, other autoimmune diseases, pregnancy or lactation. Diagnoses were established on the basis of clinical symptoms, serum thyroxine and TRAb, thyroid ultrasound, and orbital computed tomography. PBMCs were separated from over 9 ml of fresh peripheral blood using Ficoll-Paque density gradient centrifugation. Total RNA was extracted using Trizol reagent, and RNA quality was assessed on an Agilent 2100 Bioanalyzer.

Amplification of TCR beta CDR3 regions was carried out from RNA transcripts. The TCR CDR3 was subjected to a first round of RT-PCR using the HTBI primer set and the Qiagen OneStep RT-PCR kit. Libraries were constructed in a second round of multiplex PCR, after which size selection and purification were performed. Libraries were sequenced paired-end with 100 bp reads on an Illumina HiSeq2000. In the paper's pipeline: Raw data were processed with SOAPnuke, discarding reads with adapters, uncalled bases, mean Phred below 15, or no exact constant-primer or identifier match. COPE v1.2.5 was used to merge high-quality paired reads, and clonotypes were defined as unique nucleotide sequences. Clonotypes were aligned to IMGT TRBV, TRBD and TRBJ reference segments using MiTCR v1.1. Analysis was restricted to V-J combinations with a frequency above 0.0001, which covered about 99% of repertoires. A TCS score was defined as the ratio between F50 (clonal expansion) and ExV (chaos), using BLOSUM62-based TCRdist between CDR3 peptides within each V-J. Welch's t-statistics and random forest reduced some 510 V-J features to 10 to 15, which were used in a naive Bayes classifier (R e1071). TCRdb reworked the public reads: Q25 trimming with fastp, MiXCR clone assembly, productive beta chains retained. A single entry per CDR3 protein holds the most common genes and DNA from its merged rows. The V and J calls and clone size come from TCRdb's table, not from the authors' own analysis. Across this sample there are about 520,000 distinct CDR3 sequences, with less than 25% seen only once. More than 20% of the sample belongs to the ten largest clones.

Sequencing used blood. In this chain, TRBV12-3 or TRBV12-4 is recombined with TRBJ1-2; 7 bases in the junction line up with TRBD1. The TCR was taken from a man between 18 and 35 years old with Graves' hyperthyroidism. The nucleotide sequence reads TGTGCCAGTGGGACAGTACTTGGCTACACCTTC. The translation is CASGTVLGYTF.